This passage covers 22 T cell receptor beta chains from one sample sequenced in a study of blood T cells in healthy people across ages. Combining a sample-barcoded 5' primer with a J-beta primer mix, a second PCR ran for roughly 6 to 12 cycles. One entry per CDR3 protein, called by TCRdb with MiXCR from the 5' RACE reads. The sample records roughly 1.4 million distinct CDR3 sequences, approximately 59% being singletons. The sequencing sample was made of blood. These receptors came from a man aged 18 to 29 in good health.

This chain connects TRBV12-3 or TRBV12-4 to TRBJ2-5; 8 positions match TRBD2. V lost 5 bases to trimming and J lost 7 bases; unmatched junction nucleotides: 6. The CDR3 has 13 residues. CDR3 sequence: CASSPLAVGTQYF. The CDR3 DNA reads as TGTGCCAGCAGTCCACTAGCGGTAGGGACCCAGTACTTC.

The V and J genes are TRBV6-5 and TRBJ2-1; D perhaps matches TRBD2 (5 bases). Deletions cut 6 bases from V and 7 bases from J, with 16 bases between. Germline V lookup: CDR1 MNHEY, CDR2 SVGAGI. The CDR3 contains 14 residues. CDR3 residues: CASSPALPGNEQFF. In DNA form, the CDR3 reads TGTGCCAGCAGCCCGGCTCTTCCGGGGAATGAGCAGTTCTTC.

The chain is built from TRBV20-1 and TRBJ2-7, with D perhaps matching TRBD1 or TRBD2 (5 bases each). The germline V gene has CDR1 DFQATT and CDR2 SNEGSKA (reference sequence). The CDR3 spans 15 residues. V lost 6 bases and J lost 2, with 20 bases in between. In nucleotides, the CDR3 is TGCAGTGCCTACACCTACCGGGACCCCGCCTACGAGCAGTACTTC. It yields the protein CSAYTYRDPAYEQYF.

This sequence joins TRBV4-3 and TRBJ1-4, with D possibly being TRBD1 (5 bases). Germline V gives CDR1 LGHNA, CDR2 YSLEER. Trimming stripped 1 base from V and 4 bases from J, with 22 bases between. CDR3 size: 19 residues. The CDR3 is CASSQVARGAAGGNEKLFF. The CDR3 DNA reads as TGCGCCAGCAGCCAAGTAGCTAGAGGGGCCGCCGGGGGTAATGAAAAACTGTTTTTT.

V gene TRBV24-1 combines with J gene TRBJ2-2; 9 positions agree with TRBD2. Trimming removed 3 bases from V and 1 base from J; junction bases left unmatched: 2. The CDR3 is 16 residues long. The germline V gene encodes CDR1 KGHDR and CDR2 SFDVKD. CDR3 DNA: TGTGCCACCAGTGATCCGACTAGCGGGAACACCGGGGAGCTGTTTTTT. Protein: CATSDPTSGNTGELFF.

This clonotype was detected a few times. This chain's CDR3 is CASRRSRNTEAFF. In DNA form, the CDR3 reads TGTGCCAGCAGGCGGTCGCGGAACACTGAAGCTTTCTTT. The chain is built from TRBV6-5 and TRBJ1-1; D remains unclear. CDR1 is MNHEY, CDR2 SVGAGI, per germline. The CDR3 runs 13 residues. V dropped 6 bases and J dropped 1 base, with 9 bases sitting between them.

This chain uses TRBV20-1 with TRBJ1-6; TRBD1 matches 8 bases. The CDR3 consists of 16 residues. V dropped 5 bases and J dropped 7; count of bases not matched to a gene: 13. Germline CDR1 and CDR2: DFQATT and SNEGSKA (reference sequence). CDR3 in DNA: TGCAGTGCTGGACAGGGTCCAGGGATTAAAAATTCACCCCTCCACTTT. This sequence encodes CSAGQGPGIKNSPLHF.

V usage is TRBV4-3 and J usage is TRBJ1-6, with TRBD1 matching 8 bases. The length of the CDR3 is 18 residues. The V and J ends lost 0 bases and 0 bases, in that order; junction bases with no gene match: 4. The germline CDR1 and CDR2 sequences are LGHNA and YSLEER. CDR3: CASSQEAGGASYNSPLHF. The CDR3 DNA follows: TGCGCCAGCAGCCAAGAAGCAGGGGGCGCCTCCTATAATTCACCCCTCCACTTT.

The chain carries TRBV4-2 and TRBJ2-1, with D unresolved. V gave up 2 bases and J gave up 7 bases, with 15 bases separating them. This CDR3 has 15 residues. Germline V lookup: CDR1 LGHNA, CDR2 YNFKEQ. The CDR3 spells CASSQTNSSWNEQFF. The DNA of the CDR3 is TGTGCCAGCAGCCAAACCAATAGCTCCTGGAATGAGCAGTTCTTC.

The chain uses TRBV20-1 and TRBJ2-7; D gene unclear. The germline V and J ends were trimmed by 8 bases and 2 bases, with 13 bases remaining between them. The CDR3 runs to 12 residues. CDR1 and CDR2 from the germline V gene are DFQATT and SNEGSKA (reference sequence). CDR3 residues: CSTSGGTYEQYF. CDR3 bases: TGCAGTACCTCGGGCGGCACCTACGAGCAGTACTTC.

The chain links TRBV12-3 or TRBV12-4 to TRBJ2-7; 7 bases are a match to TRBD1. The CDR3 extends over 12 amino acids. Trimming at V came to 7 bases and at J to 4 bases, leaving 4 bases not matched to a gene. The CDR3 here is CASNLQGYEQYF. The DNA of the CDR3 is TGTGCCAGCAACTTACAGGGGTACGAGCAGTACTTC.

The rearrangement joins TRBV7-8 to TRBJ2-7; D gene ambiguous. Germline CDR1 SGHVS, CDR2 FQNEAQ. The CDR3 has 14 residues. V lost 7 bases, J lost 2 bases, and 15 bases lay in between. For the CDR3, the DNA is TGTGCCAGCACCGTAAGTGGTCCGACCTACGAGCAGTACTTC. Translation: CASTVSGPTYEQYF.

Comments on this clonotype: At one end, the junction sequence differs from germline, possibly due to a read error. The gene calls are TRBV27 and TRBJ2-1; no firm D call. The CDR3 contains 14 residues. Germline V lookup: CDR1 MNHEY, CDR2 SMNVEV (reference sequence). As DNA, the CDR3 is TGTGCCGGCAGTTTATCGTTCAACTACAATGAGCAGTTCTTC. It codes for CAGSLSFNYNEQFF.

The chain combines TRBV7-9 with TRBJ2-7, with D perhaps matching TRBD1 (5 bases). The CDR3 covers 15 residues. V lost 2 bases and J 0 bases, leaving 11 bases between the germline ends. From germline, CDR1 is SEHNR and CDR2 FQNEAQ (reference sequence). The CDR3 DNA follows: TGTGCCAGCAGCTTACCTGGGGCCAACTCCTACGAGCAGTACTTC. Translated: CASSLPGANSYEQYF.

The J gene is TRBJ1-3, the V gene TRBV29-1, with 9 bases aligning to TRBD1. Trimming took 3 bases from V and 1 from J; bases not matched to a gene: 4. The CDR3 has 15 residues. Germline V gene lookup returns CDR1 SQVTM and CDR2 ANQGSEA. The CDR3 nucleotides read TGCAGCGTTGAGGGACAGGGTTTGTCTGGAAACACCATATATTTT. This gives the protein CSVEGQGLSGNTIYF. Combining the CDR3 with reference TRBV29-1 and TRBJ1-3 gives the whole variable domain SAVISQKPSRDICQRGTSLTIQCQVDSQVTMMFWYRQQPGQSLTLIATANQGSEATYESGFVIDKFPISRPNLTFSTLTVSNMSPEDSSIYLCSVEGQGLSGNTIYFGEGSWLTVV.

This clonotype is a singleton in its sample. This sequence joins TRBV7-9 and TRBJ1-1, with TRBD1 as a possible D gene (5 bases). This CDR3 is 17 amino acids long. Trimming left V 1 base short and J 0 bases short, with 15 bases between. Germline lookup yields CDR1 SEHNR and CDR2 FQNEAQ (reference sequence). The CDR3 sequence is CASSLGGGGVMNTEAFF. For the CDR3, the DNA is TGTGCCAGCAGCTTAGGTGGGGGTGGGGTGATGAACACTGAAGCTTTCTTT. Full variable domain (outside the CDR3, taken from reference TRBV7-9 and TRBJ1-1): DTGVSQNPRHKITKRGQNVTFRCDPISEHNRLYWYRQTLGQGPEFLTYFQNEAQLEKSRLLSDRFSAERPKGSFSTLEIQRTEQGDSAMYLCASSLGGGGVMNTEAFFGQGTRLTVV.

The chain has TRBV6-1 and TRBJ1-5; D is possibly TRBD1 (6 bases). The germline V gene encodes CDR1 MNHNS and CDR2 SASEGT. The CDR3 has 15 residues. V was pared by 7 bases and J by 0 bases, with 13 bases between. The CDR3 nucleotides are TGTGCCAGCACTCCGGACAGCTATAGCAATCAGCCCCAGCATTTT. It specifies CASTPDSYSNQPQHF.

This clonotype has just a few counts. V and J are TRBV12-3 or TRBV12-4 and TRBJ2-3; no clear D gene. V gave up 3 bases and J gave up 6 bases, with 19 bases separating them. The CDR3 is 16 amino acids. The CDR3 coding sequence is TGTGCCAGCAGTTTTGGAGAGAGTCCCGGGTTGGATACGCAGTATTTT. This gives the protein CASSFGESPGLDTQYF.

The chain recombines TRBV20-1 with TRBJ2-7, with 12 bases lining up with TRBD1. The CDR3 runs 15 residues. The V gene end was trimmed by 0 bases and the J gene end by 7 bases; junction bases not matched to a gene: 7. The germline CDR1 and CDR2 sequences are DFQATT and SNEGSKA (reference sequence). Written as DNA, the CDR3 is TGCAGTGCTAGAGAGCGGGGACAGGGGGCGCGTGAGCAGTACTTC. Its protein is CSARERGQGAREQYF.

This clonotype was seen more than once but under ten times. Its ends do not fully match the called genes, so a read error is possible. The CDR3, as DNA: TGTGCTAGCAGCTTAGGCGAATACTACGAGCAGTACTTC. Its protein product is CASSLGEYYEQYF. The chain is built from TRBV7-7 and TRBJ2-7, with D unresolved. The germline V gene encodes CDR1 SSHAT and CDR2 FNYEAQ (reference sequence). The CDR3 is 13 residues long.

V usage is TRBV20-1 and J usage is TRBJ2-3; no reliable D call. The CDR3 runs to 16 residues. Germline CDR1 reads DFQATT; CDR2 reads SNEGSKA (reference sequence). The CDR3 DNA sequence: TGCACCAGTGCTAAGCAGGCCCCCACTAGCACAGATACGCAGTATTTT. It yields the protein CTSAKQAPTSTDTQYF.

CDR3: CASREIRGGNTEAFF. The CDR3 coding sequence is TGTGCCAGCAGAGAAATAAGAGGGGGGAACACTGAAGCTTTCTTT. The chain combines TRBV2 with TRBJ1-1, with D perhaps matching TRBD1 (6 bases). Trimming took 6 bases from V and 1 from J, leaving 15 bases between them. Germline CDR1 and CDR2: SNHLY and FYNNEI. The CDR3 sequence is 15 residues long.